One and the same sample provided the 9 T cell receptor beta chains below, sequenced in a study of T cell repertoires in cytomegalovirus infection. In TCRdb, the reads were re-called with MiXCR into one record per CDR3 protein. The sample contains approximately 910,000 distinct CDR3 sequences, 30% to 40% of which appear only once. Antigen specificity for these receptors is unknown. The sequences come from cultured CD8+ T cells from PBMCs, collected from culture after CMV antigen stimulation. The receptors were gathered from a human donor in good health (CMV status not recorded). Some clones in this sample may be carry-over from other donors' samples.

The rearrangement joins TRBV7-9 to TRBJ2-3, with TRBD2 matching 9 bases. The V and J ends lost 4 bases and 3 bases, in that order; junction bases with no gene match: 5. The length of the CDR3 is 15 residues. CDR1 and CDR2 (germline): SEHNR, FQNEAQ (reference sequence). For the CDR3, the DNA is TGTGCCAGCAGCTCGACTAGCGGCCCTACAGATACGCAGTATTTT. Protein: CASSSTSGPTDTQYF.

The rearrangement uses TRBV24-1 and TRBJ2-3; the D is unclear. The CDR3 contains 13 residues. V was clipped by 5 bases and J by 6 bases, with 11 bases between them. Per the germline V gene, CDR1 is KGHDR and CDR2 is SFDVKD. CDR3 region: CATSAGFLDTQYF. The CDR3 nucleotides read TGTGCCACCAGTGCTGGGTTTCTCGATACGCAGTATTTT.

This clonotype was recorded once. V usage is TRBV20-1 and J usage is TRBJ2-1; TRBD2 matches at 7 bases. Germline V gene sequence: CDR1 DFQATT, CDR2 SNEGSKA (reference sequence). CDR3 size: 13 residues. V was pared by 5 bases and J by 8 bases, with 9 bases of the junction left unmatched. The CDR3 DNA follows: TGCAGTGCTCCACTAGCCCGGGGGGATGAGCAGTTCTTC. As protein: CSAPLARGDEQFF.

A few counts support this clonotype. The genes are TRBV7-2 and TRBJ2-3; 9 nucleotides agree with TRBD1. J gave up 8 bases and V 4 bases, and 10 bases lay outside the gene matches. This CDR3 spans 15 amino acids. Per germline, CDR1 SGHTA and CDR2 FQGNSA. CDR3 region: CASSSPGTGLPTQYF. The CDR3 nucleotides read TGTGCCAGCAGCTCACCCGGGACAGGGCTTCCTACGCAGTATTTT.

As DNA, the CDR3 is TGTGCCAGCAGCCAGGGGGCTGGCTACACCTTC. Its protein product is CASSQGAGYTF. This chain connects TRBV5-4 to TRBJ1-2, with 8 bases lining up with TRBD1. Germline-derived CDR1 and CDR2 are SGHNT and YYREEE (reference sequence). The CDR3 covers 11 residues. Trimming took 4 bases from V and 7 from J; bases not matched to a gene: 0.

This chain uses TRBV10-3 with TRBJ1-1; 10 nucleotides align to TRBD1. Germline V gene lookup returns CDR1 ENHRY and CDR2 SYGVKD. V lost 4 bases and J lost 6; bases outside the gene matches: 2. CDR3 length: 13 residues. The CDR3 DNA sequence: TGTGCCATCAGTGGGGACAGGGGACCTGAAGCTTTCTTT. This gives the protein CAISGDRGPEAFF.

This clonotype was counted at least ten times. The chain combines TRBV27 with TRBJ2-1; D is ambiguous. Trimming stripped 0 bases from V and 3 bases from J, with 3 bases between. The CDR3 runs 13 residues. The germline CDR1 and CDR2 sequences are MNHEY and SMNVEV (reference sequence). In DNA, the CDR3 is TGTGCCAGCAGTTTATCTATCTACAATGAGCAGTTCTTC. It codes for CASSLSIYNEQFF.

This clonotype has only one observation. This may arise from a read error, as a much more abundant clone is one base away. V usage is TRBV7-2 and J usage is TRBJ1-2; 7 bases agree with TRBD1. V lost 5 bases to trimming and J lost 8 bases; unmatched junction nucleotides: 11. This CDR3 contains 14 residues. In germline, CDR1 is SGHTA, CDR2 FQGNSA. CDR3 coding DNA: TGTGCCAGCAGCCGACGGACAGGCTACGAGGGCTACACCTTC. Protein product: CASSRRTGYEGYTF.

The J gene is TRBJ1-2, the V gene TRBV4-3; 7 positions agree with TRBD1. Germline V gene sequence: CDR1 LGHNA, CDR2 YSLEER. Germline trimming cut 2 bases from V and 6 bases from J; bases unmatched to any gene: 9. This CDR3 contains 15 residues. As DNA, the CDR3 is TGCGCCAGCAGCCAAAATAGCATGACAGGGAATGGCTACACCTTC. It yields the protein CASSQNSMTGNGYTF.